A selection of T cell receptor beta chains follows, all from one sample in a study of vaccination effects on CD4 cells after COVID-19. The data were produced by immunoSEQ multiplex PCR, yet TCRdb's version contains in-frame clones alone and is incomplete. This sample has approximately 47,000 clones, with about 70% found just once. No antigens are known for them. Material: CD4+ T cells from PBMCs cultured without peptide, obtained after COVID-19 vaccination. The receptors stem from a human donor who received a COVID-19 vaccine. The CDR3 runs from the conserved cysteine through the conserved F or W. D genes are given only for firm matches. Some rows mark clone size as missing; the rest say once, few, many or name a class of expanded clone.

clone size | D gene | J gene | V gene | CDR3 protein | CDR3 DNA
NA | NA | TRBJ1-1 | TRBV19 | CASSIWQGTEAFF | TGTGCCAGTAGTATCTGGCAGGGCACTGAAGCTTTCTTT
once | TRBD1 | TRBJ2-5 | TRBV5-1 | CASSSGQGVLRETQYF | TGCGCCAGCAGCTCCGGACAGGGGGTACTTCGGGAGACCCAGTACTTC
few | NA | TRBJ2-2 | TRBV12-3/TRBV12-4 | CASSLSRELFF | TGTGCCAGCAGTTTATCTAGGGAGCTGTTTTTT
NA | TRBD1 | TRBJ1-4 | TRBV27 | CASSATRDRGWTNEKLFF | TGTGCCAGCAGCGCCACAAGGGACAGGGGGTGGACTAATGAAAAACTGTTTTTT
NA | TRBD2 | TRBJ2-1 | TRBV18 | CASSPLAGGYNEQFF | TGTGCCAGCTCACCACTAGCGGGAGGGTACAATGAGCAGTTCTTC
NA | NA | TRBJ2-2 | TRBV29-1 | CSVEVARTNTGELFF | TGCAGCGTTGAAGTGGCCAGAACGAACACCGGGGAGCTGTTTTTT
NA | TRBD1 | TRBJ1-3 | TRBV6-5 | CASSSGQGENTIYF | TGTGCCAGCAGTTCTGGACAGGGAGAGAACACCATATATTTT
NA | TRBD2 | TRBJ2-5 | TRBV10-1 | CASSPVAGARETQYF | TGCGCCAGCAGTCCGGTAGCGGGGGCGAGGGAGACCCAGTACTTC
NA | NA | TRBJ2-5 | TRBV6-6 | CASSSHSSQETQYF | TGTGCCAGCAGTTCTCACTCATCCCAAGAGACCCAGTACTTC
NA | TRBD1 | TRBJ2-7 | TRBV5-1 | CASSRLGTGGRTSYEQYF | TGCGCCAGCAGCCGACTCGGGACAGGGGGCCGGACGTCCTACGAGCAGTACTTC
NA | NA | TRBJ2-5 | TRBV5-5 | CASSLVGVETQYF | TGTGCCAGCAGCTTGGTCGGGGTGGAGACCCAGTACTTC
NA | NA | TRBJ2-5 | TRBV25-1 | CASSEPSVEAQYF | TGTGCCAGCAGTGAACCGTCTGTCGAGGCCCAGTACTTC
NA | NA | TRBJ1-2 | TRBV3-1/TRBV3-2 | CASGSWGDDGYTF | TGTGCCAGCGGTTCTTGGGGAGATGATGGCTACACCTTC
NA | NA | TRBJ2-3 | TRBV5-1 | CASSLSGYSTDTQYF | TGCGCCAGCAGCTTATCGGGCTATAGCACAGATACGCAGTATTTT